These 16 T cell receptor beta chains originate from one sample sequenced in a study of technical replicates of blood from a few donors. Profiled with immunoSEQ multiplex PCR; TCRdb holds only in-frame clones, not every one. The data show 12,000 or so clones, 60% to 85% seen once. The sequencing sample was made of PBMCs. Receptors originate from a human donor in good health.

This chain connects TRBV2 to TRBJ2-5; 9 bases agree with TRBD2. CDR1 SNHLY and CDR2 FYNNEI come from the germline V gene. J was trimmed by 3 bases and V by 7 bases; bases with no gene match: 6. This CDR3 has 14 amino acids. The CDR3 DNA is TGTGCCAGCATCTCAGGCGGGAGGGAAGAGACCCAGTACTTC. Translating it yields CASISGGREETQYF.

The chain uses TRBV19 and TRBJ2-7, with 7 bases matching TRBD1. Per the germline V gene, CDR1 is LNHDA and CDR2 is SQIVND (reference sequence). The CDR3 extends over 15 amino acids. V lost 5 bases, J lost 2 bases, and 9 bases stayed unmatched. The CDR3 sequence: CASSSPGTVPYEQYF. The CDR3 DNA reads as TGTGCCAGTAGTTCACCTGGGACAGTTCCCTACGAGCAGTACTTC.

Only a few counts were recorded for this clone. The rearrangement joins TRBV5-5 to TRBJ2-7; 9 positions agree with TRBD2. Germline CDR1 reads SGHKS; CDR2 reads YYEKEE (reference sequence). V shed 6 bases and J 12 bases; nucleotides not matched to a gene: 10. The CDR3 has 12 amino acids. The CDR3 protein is CASKGLADAAYF. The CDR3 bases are TGTGCCAGCAAGGGACTAGCTGATGCTGCGTACTTC.

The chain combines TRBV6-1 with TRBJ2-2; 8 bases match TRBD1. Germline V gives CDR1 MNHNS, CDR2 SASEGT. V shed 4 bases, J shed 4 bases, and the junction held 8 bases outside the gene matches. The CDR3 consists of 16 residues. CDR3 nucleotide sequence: TGTGCCAGCAGTGGTCGGTCAGGGGGCAGCACCGGGGAGCTGTTTTTT. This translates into CASSGRSGGSTGELFF.

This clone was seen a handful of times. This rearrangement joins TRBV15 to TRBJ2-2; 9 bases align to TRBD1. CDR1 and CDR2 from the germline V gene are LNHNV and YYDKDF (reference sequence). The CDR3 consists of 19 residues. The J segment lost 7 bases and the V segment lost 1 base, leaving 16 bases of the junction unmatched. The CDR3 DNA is TGTGCCACCAGCAGAGGGGGACAGGGAAAGTCCCCCAGGGGCGGGGAGCTGTTTTTT. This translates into CATSRGGQGKSPRGGELFF.

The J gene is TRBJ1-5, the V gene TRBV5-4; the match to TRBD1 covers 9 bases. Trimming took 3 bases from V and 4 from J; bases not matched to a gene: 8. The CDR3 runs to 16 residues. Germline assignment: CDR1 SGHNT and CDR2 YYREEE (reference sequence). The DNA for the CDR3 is TGTGCCAGCAGCTACGGGGGACAGGGAATAAATCAGCCCCAGCATTTT. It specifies CASSYGGQGINQPQHF.

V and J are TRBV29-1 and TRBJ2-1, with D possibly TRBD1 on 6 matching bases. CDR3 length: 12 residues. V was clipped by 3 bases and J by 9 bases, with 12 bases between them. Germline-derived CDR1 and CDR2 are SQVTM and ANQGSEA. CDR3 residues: CSVEYGGSEQFF. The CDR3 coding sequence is TGCAGCGTTGAGTATGGGGGCAGTGAGCAGTTCTTC.

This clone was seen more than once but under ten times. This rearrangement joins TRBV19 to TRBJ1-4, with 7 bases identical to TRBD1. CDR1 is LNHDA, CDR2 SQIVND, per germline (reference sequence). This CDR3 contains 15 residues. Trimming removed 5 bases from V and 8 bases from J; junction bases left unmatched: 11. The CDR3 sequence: CASSYLGGIGEKLFF. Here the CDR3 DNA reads TGTGCCAGTAGTTACCTAGGGGGCATTGGAGAAAAACTGTTTTTT. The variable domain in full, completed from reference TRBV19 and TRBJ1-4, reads DGGITQSPKYLFRKEGQNVTLSCEQNLNHDAMYWYRQDPGQGLRLIYYSQIVNDFQKGDIAEGYSVSREKKESFPLTVTSAQKNPTAFYLCASSYLGGIGEKLFFGSGTQLSVL.

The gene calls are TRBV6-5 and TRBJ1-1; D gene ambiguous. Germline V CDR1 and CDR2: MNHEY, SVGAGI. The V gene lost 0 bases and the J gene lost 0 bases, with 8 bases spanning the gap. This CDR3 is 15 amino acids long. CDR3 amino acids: CASSYSRAMNTEAFF. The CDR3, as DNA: TGTGCCAGCAGTTACTCGAGGGCCATGAACACTGAAGCTTTCTTT.

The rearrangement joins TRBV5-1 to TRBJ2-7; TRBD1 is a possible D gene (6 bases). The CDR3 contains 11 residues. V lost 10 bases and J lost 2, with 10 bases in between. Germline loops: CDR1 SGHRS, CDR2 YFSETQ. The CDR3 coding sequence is TGCGCCGAGGACAGTCCCTACGAGCAGTACTTC. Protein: CAEDSPYEQYF.

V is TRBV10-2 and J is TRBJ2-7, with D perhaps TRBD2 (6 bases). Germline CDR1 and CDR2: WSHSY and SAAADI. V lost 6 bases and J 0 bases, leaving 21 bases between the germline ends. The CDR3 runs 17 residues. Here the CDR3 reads CASRVMGVGGSSYEQYF. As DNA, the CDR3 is TGCGCCAGCAGGGTTATGGGGGTCGGAGGGAGCTCCTACGAGCAGTACTTC.

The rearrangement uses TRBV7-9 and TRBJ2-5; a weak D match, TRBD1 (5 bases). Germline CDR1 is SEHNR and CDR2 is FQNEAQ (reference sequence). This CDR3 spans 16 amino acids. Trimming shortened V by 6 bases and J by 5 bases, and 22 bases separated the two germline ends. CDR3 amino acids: CASRAGLDSIMETQYF. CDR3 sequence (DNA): TGTGCCAGCAGGGCCGGGCTAGACAGTATTATGGAGACCCAGTACTTC.

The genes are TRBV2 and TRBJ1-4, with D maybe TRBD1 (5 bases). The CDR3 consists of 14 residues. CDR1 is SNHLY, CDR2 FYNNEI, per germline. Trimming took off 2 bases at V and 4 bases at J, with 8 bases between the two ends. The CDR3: CASSELTDNEKLFF. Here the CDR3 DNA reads TGTGCCAGCAGTGAATTGACAGATAATGAAAAACTGTTTTTT.

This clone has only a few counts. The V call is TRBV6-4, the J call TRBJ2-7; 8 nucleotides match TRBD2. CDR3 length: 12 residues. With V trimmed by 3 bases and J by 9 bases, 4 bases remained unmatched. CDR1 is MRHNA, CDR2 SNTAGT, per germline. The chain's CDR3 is CASSDFSGTQYF. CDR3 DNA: TGTGCCAGCAGTGATTTTAGCGGGACGCAGTACTTC.

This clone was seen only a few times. CDR3 amino acids: CASSPPGQFNTEAFF. The CDR3 nucleotides are TGTGCCAGCTCACCCCCGGGACAGTTCAACACTGAAGCTTTCTTT. This chain connects TRBV18 to TRBJ1-1, with TRBD1 identical over 7 bases. This CDR3 has 15 residues. The V gene end was trimmed by 3 bases and the J gene end by 2 bases; junction bases not matched to a gene: 6. Per the germline V gene, CDR1 is KGHSH and CDR2 is LQKENI. The full variable domain, its missing parts supplied by reference TRBV18 and TRBJ1-1, is NAGVMQNPRHLVRRRGQEARLRCSPMKGHSHVYWYRQLPEEGLKFMVYLQKENIIDESGMPKERFSAEFPKEGPSILRIQQVVRGDSAAYFCASSPPGQFNTEAFFGQGTRLTVV.

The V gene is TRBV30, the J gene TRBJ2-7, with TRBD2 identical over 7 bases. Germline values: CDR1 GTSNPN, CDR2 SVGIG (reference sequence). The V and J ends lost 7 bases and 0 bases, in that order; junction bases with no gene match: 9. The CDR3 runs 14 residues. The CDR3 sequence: CASVGSGSSYEQYF. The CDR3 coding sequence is TGTGCCTCGGTGGGTAGCGGGTCCTCCTACGAGCAGTACTTC. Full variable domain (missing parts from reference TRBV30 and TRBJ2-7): SQTIHQWPATLVQPVGSPLSLECTVEGTSNPNLYWYRQAAGRGLQLLFYSVGIGQISSEVPQNLSASRPQDRQFILSSKKLLLSDSGFYLCASVGSGSSYEQYFGPGTRLTVT.